The 8 T cell receptor beta chains in this list originate from one sample, sequenced in a study of molecular identifiers for immune sequencing clone quantification. TCRdb independently ran MiXCR on the PCR reads; one entry per CDR3 protein. The profile covers 8,000 to 11,000 distinct CDR3 sequences, with around 20% appearing a single time and approximately 1.5% taken by the ten largest. Sequencing was done on a sample of naive CD8+ T cells from blood, with Jurkat cell RNA spiked in. The subset: FACS-sorted CD8+CD4-CCR7+CD45RA+ naive T cells. These receptors came from a human donor in good health. Some libraries in this study had Jurkat cell RNA spiked in.

This clonotype is deemed medium-sized. The chain links TRBV10-3 to TRBJ2-3; no firm D call. Trimming removed 4 bases at V and 0 bases at J, with 14 bases between. The germline CDR1 and CDR2 sequences are ENHRY and SYGVKD. This CDR3 is 16 amino acids long. The CDR3: CAISAPGGPSTDTQYF. The DNA for the CDR3 is TGTGCCATCAGTGCTCCGGGCGGACCTAGCACAGATACGCAGTATTTT.

By sample share, this clonotype is medium-sized (0.01 to 0.1%). CDR3 loop: CASSLEGNTEAFF. For the CDR3, the DNA is TGTGCCAGCAGCTTAGAGGGAAACACTGAAGCTTTCTTT. V and J are TRBV7-2 and TRBJ1-1; D unresolved. CDR1 is SGHTA and CDR2 is FQGNSA in the germline V gene. The length of the CDR3 is 13 residues. V lost 1 base, J lost 2 bases, and 5 bases lay in between.

This clonotype qualifies as medium-sized. The gene calls are TRBV20-1 and TRBJ1-2; possibly TRBD1 for D (6 bases). V was cut by 0 bases and J by 8 bases, with 13 bases left in between. Germline V lookup: CDR1 DFQATT, CDR2 SNEGSKA (reference sequence). The CDR3 has 13 residues. The CDR3 is CSARDPQGRGYTF. The DNA for the CDR3 is TGCAGTGCTAGAGATCCCCAGGGGCGAGGCTACACCTTC.

This sequence joins TRBV6-9 and TRBJ1-1; D is unresolved. The CDR3 contains 16 residues. Trimming left V 0 bases short and J 1 base short, with 12 bases between. Germline lookup yields CDR1 MNHGY and CDR2 SVAAGI. The CDR3 loop is CASSYSERLKNTEAFF. Here the CDR3 DNA reads TGTGCCAGCAGTTATTCCGAGCGGCTGAAGAACACTGAAGCTTTCTTT.

By frequency in the sample, this clonotype is medium-sized. The chain uses TRBV28 and TRBJ2-5, with 7 bases aligning to TRBD2. Trimming took 5 bases from V and 5 from J; bases not matched to a gene: 11. The CDR3 has 15 residues. Germline V gene sequence: CDR1 MDHEN, CDR2 SYDVKM. CDR3 nucleotides: TGTGCCAGCAGTCCTCGGGAGGCCGGTGCGGAGACCCAGTACTTC. Its protein product is CASSPREAGAETQYF.

Relative to its sample, this clonotype is medium-sized (0.01 to 0.1%). The rearrangement joins TRBV7-2 to TRBJ2-7, with D unclear. Germline V gene sequence: CDR1 SGHTA, CDR2 FQGNSA. This CDR3 spans 17 amino acids. The ends were cut back, 1 base at V and 0 bases at J, with 16 bases in the middle. This CDR3 reads CASSLDSVGLGSYEQYF. The CDR3, as DNA: TGTGCCAGCAGCTTAGATTCGGTTGGTCTCGGCTCCTACGAGCAGTACTTC.

This clonotype was detected only once. A single base separates this from a much larger clone, so it may be a read error. The genes are TRBV19 and TRBJ2-3; D might be TRBD2 (6 bases). The CDR3 sequence is 17 residues long. Trimming took 0 bases from V and 3 from J, leaving 16 bases between them. Germline assignment: CDR1 LNHDA and CDR2 SQIVND (reference sequence). CDR3: CASSIDPPRLGTDTQYF. For the CDR3, the DNA is TGTGCCAGTAGTATAGATCCCCCGCGACTAGGAACAGATACGCAGTATTTT.

This clonotype rates as medium-sized (0.01 to 0.1%). The gene calls are TRBV10-3 and TRBJ2-3; the D gene is possibly TRBD2 (5 bases). Germline V gives CDR1 ENHRY, CDR2 SYGVKD. The CDR3 length is 17 residues. Trimming removed 3 bases at V and 4 bases at J, with 20 bases between. The DNA of the CDR3 is TGTGCCATCAGTGACTCCCTGGACCGGATTAGCGCAGATACGCAGTATTTT. Amino acids: CAISDSLDRISADTQYF.